These 27 T cell receptor beta chains originate from one sample sequenced in a study of blood T cell repertoires in COVID-19. Sequenced by immunoSEQ multiplex PCR; TCRdb stores in-frame clones only, minus some. The sample shows 470,000 or so clones, more than 85% of them seen only once. The sequencing input was peripheral blood. These receptor sequences come from a young woman with acute or convalescent COVID-19.

The CDR3 nucleotides are TGCGCCAGCAGCCACGTTACTAGTCGCCCTGGCTACGAGCAGTACTTC. This translates into CASSHVTSRPGYEQYF. This sequence joins TRBV5-1 and TRBJ2-7; tentative D call: TRBD2 (5 bases). Germline V lookup: CDR1 SGHRS, CDR2 YFSETQ. V was trimmed by 4 bases and J by 3 bases, leaving 20 bases between them. CDR3 length equals 16 residues.

The chain has TRBV21-1 and TRBJ1-1; the D call of TRBD1 is as the table states it, not checked on the DNA. TRBV21-1 is an annotated pseudogene. The CDR3 is 17 amino acids. The CDR3 bases are TGTGCCAGCAGCACTGGGGGGGACAGGGTGGGCGGCGGTGAAGCTTTCTTT. Translating it yields CASSTGGDRVGGGEAFF.

This clone showed up just once. The rearrangement uses TRBV6-5 and TRBJ1-3; perhaps TRBD1 as D (5 bases). The CDR3 runs to 15 residues. Germline CDR1 reads MNHEY; CDR2 reads SVGAGI. V was cut by 6 bases and J by 0 bases, with 12 bases left in between. This CDR3 reads CASSEGLLSGNTIYF. The CDR3 bases are TGTGCCAGCAGCGAGGGACTCCTCTCTGGAAACACCATATATTTT.

The chain links TRBV11-1 to TRBJ1-1; 7 bases line up with TRBD1. This CDR3 is built from 14 residues. The ends lost 0 bases at V and 4 bases at J; junction bases unmatched: 2. Germline-derived CDR1 and CDR2 are SGHAT and FQDESV (reference sequence). This chain's CDR3 is CASSLATGSTEAFF. The DNA for the CDR3 is TGTGCCAGCAGCTTAGCGACAGGGTCCACTGAAGCTTTCTTT. Based on the CDR3 plus reference TRBV11-1 and TRBJ1-1, the full variable domain is EAEVAQSPRYKITEKSQAVAFWCDPISGHATLYWYRQILGQGPELLVQFQDESVVDDSQLPKDRFSAERLKGVDSTLKIQPAELGDSAMYLCASSLATGSTEAFFGQGTRLTVV.

The genes are TRBV7-3 and TRBJ2-1; D possibly corresponds to TRBD2 (6 bases). The V end lost 1 base, the J end lost 7 bases, and 17 bases lay between the germline ends. CDR1 and CDR2 from the germline V gene are SGHTA and FQGTGA. The CDR3 is 16 residues long. CDR3 protein: CASSLSGVRAMNEQFF. The CDR3 region has the DNA TGTGCCAGCAGCTTAAGCGGGGTGAGGGCAATGAATGAGCAGTTCTTC.

The chain joins TRBV19 to TRBJ1-1; no clear D. In germline, CDR1 is LNHDA, CDR2 SQIVND (reference sequence). There are 14 residues in the CDR3. Trimming cost V 4 bases and J 0 bases, with 9 bases left between them. CDR3 sequence (DNA): TGTGCCAGTAGTACAGAGACAATGAACACTGAAGCTTTCTTT. Amino acids: CASSTETMNTEAFF.

In DNA form, the CDR3 reads TGCAGCGTTGAGGGAGGCCCCTACCCAGGCGGGAACACTGAAGCTTTCTTT. Translating gives CSVEGGPYPGGNTEAFF. The V gene is TRBV29-1, the J gene TRBJ1-1; D gene ambiguous. The V end lost 3 bases, the J end lost 1 base, and 21 bases lay between the germline ends. This CDR3 comprises 17 residues. Germline loops: CDR1 SQVTM, CDR2 ANQGSEA.

The DNA for the CDR3 is TGTGCCACCAGCAGAGCCAGGACAGCAACTAATGAAAAACTGTTTTTT. It translates to CATSRARTATNEKLFF. The chain employs TRBV15 and TRBJ1-4; possibly TRBD1 for D (6 bases). This CDR3 is built from 16 residues. The V end was cut by 1 base, the J end by 0 bases, with 9 bases between. Looked up from germline, CDR1 is LNHNV and CDR2 is YYDKDF (reference sequence).

The chain couples TRBV5-1 to TRBJ1-2, with a tentative D call TRBD1 (6 bases). The CDR3 covers 14 residues. V lost 0 bases, J lost 4 bases, and 10 bases lay in between. Germline-derived CDR1 and CDR2 are SGHRS and YFSETQ. This CDR3 reads CASSLGDTTYGYTF. The CDR3 region has the DNA TGCGCCAGCAGCTTGGGGGACACGACCTATGGCTACACCTTC.

The V and J genes are TRBV6-1 and TRBJ2-2; D possibly corresponds to TRBD2 (6 bases). The V and J ends lost 3 bases and 2 bases respectively, with 16 bases between them. CDR1 MNHNS and CDR2 SASEGT come from the germline V gene. The CDR3 has 17 residues. The CDR3 spells CASSDPNGGINTGELFF. The CDR3 nucleotides are TGTGCCAGCAGTGATCCTAACGGAGGGATAAACACCGGGGAGCTGTTTTTT.

The chain recombines TRBV3-1 (or the pseudogene TRBV3-2) with TRBJ2-1, with 7 bases aligning to TRBD1. Germline values: CDR1 LGHDT, CDR2 YNNKEL (reference sequence). The CDR3 runs 16 residues. V shed 0 bases, J shed 8 bases, and the junction held 10 bases outside the gene matches. The CDR3 DNA sequence: TGTGCCAGCAGCCAAGATCTTGGCAGGGGGATTGATGAGCAGTTCTTC. It yields the protein CASSQDLGRGIDEQFF.

The chain recombines TRBV7-9 with TRBJ2-7, with TRBD2 identical over 10 bases. J was trimmed by 1 base and V by 5 bases; bases with no gene match: 11. Germline V gene lookup returns CDR1 SEHNR and CDR2 FQNEAQ (reference sequence). The CDR3 loop spans 17 amino acids. CDR3 in amino acids: CASSPDWASGGSYEQYF. CDR3 DNA sequence: TGTGCCAGCAGCCCCGACTGGGCTAGCGGGGGTTCCTACGAGCAGTACTTC.

As for this clone: One junction end does not reproduce the germline sequence, and a read error may be involved. The rearrangement joins TRBV11-3 to TRBJ2-2, with D perhaps matching TRBD2 (5 bases). Germline-derived CDR1 and CDR2 are SGHNT and YENEEA. The length of the CDR3 is 13 residues. The CDR3 nucleotides are TGTGCCAGCAGCTTAGAATCCCGGACGGAGGTGTTTTTT. It yields the protein CASSLESRTEVFF.

V usage is TRBV19 and J usage is TRBJ2-7; weak D call: TRBD2 (5 bases). Trimming stripped 10 bases from V and 2 bases from J, with 9 bases between. Germline V gene data show CDR1 as LNHDA and CDR2 as SQIVND (reference sequence). The CDR3 is 11 amino acids. The CDR3 sequence is CATSGTYEQYF. CDR3 nucleotide sequence: TGTGCCACTTCGGGAACCTACGAGCAGTACTTC.

CDR3 bases: TGTGCCAGCAGCCAACACAGGGAAGGACCCGGGGAGCTGTTTTTT. Protein product: CASSQHREGPGELFF. J is TRBJ2-2 and V is TRBV3-1 (or the pseudogene TRBV3-2); a possible D gene is TRBD1 (6 bases). Per the germline V gene, CDR1 is LGHDT and CDR2 is YNNKEL (reference sequence). The CDR3 loop spans 15 amino acids. V lost 2 bases, J lost 6 bases, and 13 bases lay in between.

This clone was counted once. The J gene is TRBJ1-3, the V gene TRBV5-1; D ambiguous. This CDR3 has 17 amino acids. Deletions cut 0 bases from V and 0 bases from J, with 13 bases between. Germline V gives CDR1 SGHRS, CDR2 YFSETQ. CDR3 nucleotides: TGCGCCAGCAGCTTGGAGTCAGGCCGAAGCTCTGGAAACACCATATATTTT. It specifies CASSLESGRSSGNTIYF.

The rearrangement links TRBV7-6 to TRBJ2-1, with D possibly TRBD2 on 6 matching bases. Germline values: CDR1 SGHVS, CDR2 FNYEAQ. Trimming pared 6 bases from V and 15 bases from J, leaving 27 bases between. The CDR3 has 15 residues. CDR3 in amino acids: CASSVTAGTPLPLFF. CDR3 DNA sequence: TGTGCCAGCAGTGTAACCGCGGGGACCCCACTACCCCTGTTCTTC.

J is TRBJ2-2 and V is TRBV5-6, with 12 positions matching TRBD1. Germline V lookup: CDR1 SGHDT, CDR2 YYEEEE. CDR3 length: 15 amino acids. V shed 4 bases and J 4 bases; nucleotides not matched to a gene: 2. CDR3 region: CASSRDRGRTGELFF. The DNA for the CDR3 is TGTGCCAGCAGCCGGGACAGGGGGCGCACCGGGGAGCTGTTTTTT.

The chain is built from TRBV7-9 and TRBJ2-1; no reliable D call. CDR3 length: 13 amino acids. The V end lost 1 base, the J end lost 5 bases, and 6 bases lay between the germline ends. Germline lookup yields CDR1 SEHNR and CDR2 FQNEAQ (reference sequence). This chain's CDR3 is CASSLGLNNEQFF. The CDR3 DNA reads as TGTGCCAGCAGCTTAGGACTCAACAATGAGCAGTTCTTC.

Comment on this clone: The same CDR3 arises from other DNA sequences in this sample as well. The chain joins TRBV21-1 to TRBJ2-2; the table's D call TRBD1 went unverified against the DNA. TRBV21-1 is shown as a pseudogene. CDR3 length: 17 amino acids. The CDR3 reads CASSKAGQGMNTGELFF. The CDR3 nucleotides are TGTGCCAGCAGCAAAGCTGGACAGGGGATGAACACCGGGGAGCTGTTTTTT.

This chain joins TRBV5-1 and TRBJ2-3; TRBD1 is a possible D gene (5 bases). The V end was cut by 0 bases, the J end by 6 bases, with 17 bases between. The germline V gene encodes CDR1 SGHRS and CDR2 YFSETQ. The length of the CDR3 is 16 residues. CDR3 DNA: TGCGCCAGCAGCTTGGTGGACACCAACCCGACCGATACGCAGTATTTT. Protein product: CASSLVDTNPTDTQYF.

The genes are TRBV24-1 and TRBJ1-1, with no clear D. The germline CDR1 and CDR2 sequences are KGHDR and SFDVKD. This CDR3 region has 13 residues. V lost 8 bases to trimming and J lost 3 bases, with 12 bases between them. CDR3 DNA: TGTGCCACCAAGGACCGGAGGGACACTGAAGCTTTCTTT. Residues: CATKDRRDTEAFF.

V gene TRBV5-1 combines with J gene TRBJ1-4, with D possibly matching TRBD1 (6 bases). Germline CDR1 is SGHRS and CDR2 is YFSETQ. The CDR3 sequence is 15 residues long. With 0 bases removed from V and 4 bases from J, the gap between germline ends came to 10 bases. The CDR3 nucleotides read TGCGCCAGCAGCTTGGGACAGGCGATTAATGAAAAACTGTTTTTT. Translating gives CASSLGQAINEKLFF. Supplemented by reference TRBV5-1 and TRBJ1-4, the full variable domain reads KAGVTQTPRYLIKTRGQQVTLSCSPISGHRSVSWYQQTPGQGLQFLFEYFSETQRNKGNFPGRFSGRQFSNSRSEMNVSTLELGDSALYLCASSLGQAINEKLFFGSGTQLSVL.

This chain connects TRBV19 to TRBJ2-2; 7 nucleotides align to TRBD1. The CDR3 has 14 amino acids. The V gene's germline CDR1 is LNHDA and CDR2 SQIVND (reference sequence). Unmatched junction bases numbered 4, after V lost 3 bases and J lost 6 bases. For the CDR3, the DNA is TGTGCCAGTAGTATGGGACAGCGATCCGGGGAGCTGTTTTTT. It yields the protein CASSMGQRSGELFF.

The rearrangement uses TRBV10-1 and TRBJ1-5; TRBD1 matches 9 bases. Germline assignment: CDR1 WNHNN and CDR2 SYGVQD (reference sequence). Losses at the gene ends were 8 bases for V and 0 bases for J; bases not matched to a gene: 23. CDR3 size: 21 residues. The CDR3 nucleotides are TGCGCCAGCCTGGGAGGAGATGACCGGGACAGGGAGGTGAATAGCAATCAGCCCCAGCATTTT. Residues: CASLGGDDRDREVNSNQPQHF.

The chain's CDR3 is CASSSQTDFGYTF. CDR3 in DNA: TGTGCCAGCAGCTCCCAGACCGACTTTGGCTACACCTTC. The rearrangement joins TRBV7-8 to TRBJ1-2; D gene uncertain. This CDR3 is built from 13 residues. Germline V CDR1 and CDR2: SGHVS, FQNEAQ. Trimming left V 4 bases short and J 7 bases short, with 13 bases between.

The gene calls are TRBV9 and TRBJ1-2; 9 bases match TRBD1. V was clipped by 2 bases and J by 8 bases; unmatched bases: 4. Germline values: CDR1 SGDLS, CDR2 YYNGEE. The CDR3 has 13 amino acids. The CDR3 loop reads CASSVNRGQGYTF. Here the CDR3 DNA reads TGTGCCAGCAGCGTGAACAGGGGGCAGGGCTACACCTTC.